This is a list of T cell receptor beta chains from one sample in a study of blood T cell repertoires in COVID-19. Measured with immunoSEQ multiplex PCR; TCRdb has only the in-frame clones, and not every one. This table holds about 170,000 clones, roughly 91% found once. The specimen sequenced was peripheral blood. The receptors derive from a man between 18 and 35 years old with COVID-19, enrolled during active disease. Both conserved end residues are part of each CDR3. A D gene is named only where the DNA matches it firmly. Size values are once, few and many counts, or a class for expanded clones, and some rows have none.

cdr3_nt cdr3_aa v_call clone_size d_call j_call
TGTGCCAGCAGTTACTTTCTCACCGGGGAGCTGTTTTTT CASSYFLTGELFF TRBV6-5 . . TRBJ2-2
TGCGCCAGCAGCCACGTTTGGGACAGGGGCTACGAGCAGTACTTC CASSHVWDRGYEQYF TRBV5-1 . TRBD1 TRBJ2-7
TGTGCCAGCAGCGTACCTACTAGCGGAAGCGGGGAGCTGTTTTTT CASSVPTSGSGELFF TRBV9 . TRBD2 TRBJ2-2
TGTGCCAGCAGCCAAGGGTTGGGCGACAATGAGCAGTTCTTC CASSQGLGDNEQFF TRBV3-1/TRBV3-2 . . TRBJ2-1
TGTGCCACAAACGCAATGACACAGGGCTTCCATGGCTACACCTTC CATNAMTQGFHGYTF TRBV5-6 . . TRBJ1-2
TGCGCCAGCAGCCGCGGGAGGTCCAGCAATCAGCCCCAGCATTTT CASSRGRSSNQPQHF TRBV4-1 once . TRBJ1-5
TGTGCCAGCATGACTAGCGGGGGGGAGACCCAGTACTTC CASMTSGGETQYF TRBV5-4 . TRBD2 TRBJ2-5
TGTGCCACTGGGACAGGGGCCTACGAGCAGTACTTC CATGTGAYEQYF TRBV28 . TRBD1 TRBJ2-7
TGTGCCAGTAGCAATGACAGGGGAGGCCAGCCCCAGCATTTT CASSNDRGGQPQHF TRBV19 once TRBD1 TRBJ1-5
TGTGCCAGCAGCATCGGATGGGCGGGAGCCGGGGAGACCCAGTACTTC CASSIGWAGAGETQYF TRBV7-8 . TRBD2 TRBJ2-5
TGTGCCAGCAGTTTACAGGCTCCCGGGGAGCTGTTTTTT CASSLQAPGELFF TRBV28 . . TRBJ2-2
TGTGCCAGCAGCTTTATGACAGCAGGCAACGAGCAGTACTTC CASSFMTAGNEQYF TRBV13 . . TRBJ2-7
TGTGCCATCACACATTCAAGCGCGGTAACGACCTACAATGAGCAGTTCTTC CAITHSSAVTTYNEQFF TRBV10-3 once . TRBJ2-1
TGTGCCAGCGGCCTCAGCGGCAATGAGCAGTTCTTC CASGLSGNEQFF TRBV7-2 . . TRBJ2-1
TGTGCCAGCATGGGGGGGTACGAGCAGTACTTC CASMGGYEQYF TRBV6-6 . TRBD2 TRBJ2-7
TGTGCCAGCAGCCAAGATTGGGGGACAGGGATCATGTATGGCTACACCTTC CASSQDWGTGIMYGYTF TRBV14 . TRBD1 TRBJ1-2
TGTGCCAGCAGCGTAGGGACAGGCGAGCAGTACTTC CASSVGTGEQYF TRBV9 . TRBD1 TRBJ2-7
TGTGCCTGGAACAAGGCTAACTTCCGGGGGGTCTACACCTTC CAWNKANFRGVYTF TRBV30 . . TRBJ1-2
TGCGCCAGCAGCTCTGGACAGGAGAACACTGAAGCTTTCTTT CASSSGQENTEAFF TRBV5-1 . TRBD1 TRBJ1-1
TGTGCCAGCAGTTTGCAGGGAGGCTCACCCCTCCACTTT CASSLQGGSPLHF TRBV12-3/TRBV12-4 . . TRBJ1-6
TGTGCCAGCAGCGCGACTAGCGGATACGAGCAGTACTTC CASSATSGYEQYF TRBV9 . TRBD2 TRBJ2-7
TGTGCCAGCAGCGCCTCAAGCGGGGGGTCTGGGGCCAACGTCCTGACTTTC CASSASSGGSGANVLTF TRBV9 . TRBD2 TRBJ2-6
TGCGCCAGCAGCCAACGGACTAGCGGGAGCTCCTACAATGAGCAGTTCTTC CASSQRTSGSSYNEQFF TRBV4-1 . TRBD2 TRBJ2-1
TGTGCCAGCAGTTCCCGGGTTGGGACAGTCATCAGCTACCCCTACGAGCAGTACTTC CASSSRVGTVISYPYEQYF TRBV27 . TRBD1 TRBJ2-7
TGTGCCAGCAGCTTAGGGGACAGGGATCTTACTGAAGCTTTCTTT CASSLGDRDLTEAFF TRBV7-9 . TRBD1 TRBJ1-1
TGTGCCAGCAGCTTGACCCTACTCAATGAGCAGTTCTTC CASSLTLLNEQFF TRBV5-5 . . TRBJ2-1
TGTGCCAGCAGTTTATCCCGGGCAACTAATGAAAAACTGTTTTTT CASSLSRATNEKLFF TRBV28 few . TRBJ1-4
TGTGCCAGCAGTCCCTATAGCAATCAGCCCCAGCATTTT CASSPYSNQPQHF TRBV27 . . TRBJ1-5
TGTGCCAGCAGTGAGGACAGGGAGTTTACAGATACGCAGTATTTT CASSEDREFTDTQYF TRBV2 . TRBD1 TRBJ2-3
TGTGCCAGCAGATCCACTAGCGGGGTGAATGAGCAGTTCTTC CASRSTSGVNEQFF TRBV6-5 once TRBD2 TRBJ2-1
TGTGCCAGCAGTGCCTCTGCGGGGTACAATGAGCAGTTCTTC CASSASAGYNEQFF TRBV28 . . TRBJ2-1
TGCGCCAGCAGCCAAGAGGGAACTAGCGGGATTAATGAGCAGTTCTTC CASSQEGTSGINEQFF TRBV4-1 . TRBD2 TRBJ2-1
TGTGCCAGCTCCCCGGTTATTAGGGGACAGGGGTCGGGTGAGCAGTTCTTC CASSPVIRGQGSGEQFF TRBV18 . TRBD1 TRBJ2-1
TGTGCCAGCAGCCCCGAAGGGGGCTCGGTCTATGGCTACACCTTC CASSPEGGSVYGYTF TRBV6-5 . TRBD1 TRBJ1-2
TGTGCCAGCAGCTTGGTAGATAGCAATCAGCCCCAGCATTTT CASSLVDSNQPQHF TRBV5-5 . . TRBJ1-5
TGTGCCAGCAGCTTGGTATTCCCCCCAGGGAGGGTCCCTGAAGCTTTCTTT CASSLVFPPGRVPEAFF TRBV5-5 . . TRBJ1-1
TGTGCCAGCAGCTGGAGGGATGAGCAGTTCTTC CASSWRDEQFF TRBV11-2 . . TRBJ2-1
TGTGCCAGTAGAGGACAGGGGATTCAGCCCCAGCATTTT CASRGQGIQPQHF TRBV19 . TRBD1 TRBJ1-5
TGTGCCAGCAGCTCCCACAGGGGGGAGAACACTGAAGCTTTCTTT CASSSHRGENTEAFF TRBV7-8 . TRBD1 TRBJ1-1
TGTGCCAGCAGCCCCTCAGCCGGGGTGAGCAATCAGCCCCAGCATTTT CASSPSAGVSNQPQHF TRBV3-1/TRBV3-2 . . TRBJ1-5
TGCGCCAGCAGCTTGGGGGCAGGGGGCGACTATGGCTACACCTTC CASSLGAGGDYGYTF TRBV5-1 . TRBD1 TRBJ1-2
TGCAGTGGACTAGCGGATTACGAGCAGTACTTC CSGLADYEQYF TRBV20-1 few TRBD2 TRBJ2-7
TGCGCCAGCAGCCCCCCTAGTTCGACCGGGGAGCTGTTTTTT CASSPPSSTGELFF TRBV4-1 . . TRBJ2-2